Sequencing of this T cell receptor (beta chain) was carried out in a study of cytomegalovirus exposure and HLA in healthy donors. General study results and limits: Rare sequences made up most TCRs, while some public TCRs were found in many donors.

The CDR3 has 11 residues. Germline lookup yields CDR1 DFQATT and CDR2 SNEGSKA (reference sequence). Trimming took off 2 bases at V and 4 bases at J, with 6 bases between the two ends. The PCR had 60 Vbeta and 13 Jbeta primers. Produced via immunoSEQ multiplex PCR; TCRdb's table is partial and in-frame only. The repertoire has around 170,000 clones, over 70% of them found once; the top ten carry approximately 3.9%. Comments on this clone: Its specificity is unknown.

The sample consisted of PBMCs. J is TRBJ2-7 and V is TRBV20-1, with D perhaps TRBD2 (5 bases). This receptor was obtained from a man between 50 and 59 years old in good health and CMV-seronegative. The chain's CDR3 is CSARRDYEQYF. The CDR3 DNA is TGCAGTGCTAGACGGGATTACGAGCAGTACTTC.